Below, one TCR beta chain is given with its context. The antigen is undetermined. This entry belongs to a study of shared clonotypes between healthy human individuals. Study conclusions and caveats: Estimated richness was generally greater in naive than memory subsets. The study's rarefaction showed incomplete sorted-subset sequencing despite large depth.

Splitting the CD4+ cells yielded a CD45RA+ naive subset and a CD45RA-negative memory subset. TCRdb's copy holds only in-frame clones and misses some; the assay was immunoSEQ multiplex PCR. The data hold millions of clones, with about 92% observed a single time. Germline lookup yields CDR1 MNHNS and CDR2 SASEGT. The CDR3 runs 15 residues. Between the trimmed V and J ends, which lost 6 bases and 5 bases, there was a span of 20 bases. Source material: naive CD4+ T cells from PBMCs. Described subset: CD45RA+ positively selected. The receptor was derived from a man between 18 and 35 years old in good health. Some clones in this sample may be carry-over from other donors' samples. The chain uses TRBV6-1 and TRBJ2-7, with D perhaps matching TRBD1 (6 bases). CDR3 nucleotides: TGTGCCAGCAGCCTGAGGGGGAGCGTATGGGACGAGCAGTACTTC. It specifies CASSLRGSVWDEQYF.